Listed below are T cell receptor beta chains from one sample, sequenced in a study of OX40 agonist ivuxolimab in advanced cancers. Assay: immunoSEQ multiplex PCR; the TCRdb copy retains only in-frame clones and omits some. The sample contains around 98,000 clones, around nine tenths of which appear only once. The input for sequencing was CD4+ or CD8+ T cells sorted from blood, taken in a trial of the OX40 agonist ivuxolimab. These receptors all stem from an adult with an advanced solid tumor such as melanoma, head and neck, liver or kidney cancer. The CDR3 runs from the conserved cysteine through the conserved F or W. The order of the fields is V gene, J gene, clone size, D gene, CDR3 DNA, CDR3 protein. D genes are given only for firm matches. Only some rows state a clone size, as once, few, many or a class for expanded clones.

>TRBV5-1|TRBJ1-4|once|NA
TGCGCCAGCAGCTTTGGACAGCAAAATGAAAAACTGTTTTTT
CASSFGQQNEKLFF
>TRBV6-5|TRBJ2-7|NA|TRBD1
TGTGCCAGCAGGCTTCAAAGGGGGCGCGACGAGCAGTACTTC
CASRLQRGRDEQYF
>TRBV11-2|TRBJ1-1|NA|NA
TGTGCCAGCAGCTCCCTCCGTGAGAACACTGAAGCTTTCTTT
CASSSLRENTEAFF
>TRBV6-1|TRBJ1-1|NA|NA
TGTGCCAGCAGTGGATACCTAGGACACTTGAACACTGAAGCTTTCTTT
CASSGYLGHLNTEAFF
>TRBV18|TRBJ1-4|NA|NA
TGTGCCAGCTCACCACTGGGCGGTGCAACTAATGAAAAACTGTTTTTT
CASSPLGGATNEKLFF
>TRBV10-3|TRBJ1-3|NA|NA
TGTGCCATCAGGAACCCCTCCTCTGGAAACACCATATATTTT
CAIRNPSSGNTIYF
>TRBV7-2|TRBJ1-5|NA|NA
TGTGCCAGCAGCTTAAGGGACCCGGGGCAGCCCCAGCATTTT
CASSLRDPGQPQHF
>TRBV7-2|TRBJ1-2|once|NA
TGTGCCAGCAGCTTAGGGGGACGGCCAAACTATGGCTACACCTTC
CASSLGGRPNYGYTF
>TRBV9|TRBJ2-7|NA|NA
TGTGCCAGCAGCGAGGGGTCCTACGAGCAGTACTTC
CASSEGSYEQYF
>TRBV5-1|TRBJ2-2|once|NA
TGCGCCAGCAGCCCGGGAGTCTCTCTCCACACCGGGGAGCTGTTTTTT
CASSPGVSLHTGELFF
>TRBV18|TRBJ2-7|NA|TRBD1
TGTGCCAGCTCACCGGGACAGCTCTACGAGCAGTACTTC
CASSPGQLYEQYF
>TRBV5-6|TRBJ1-3|NA|NA
TGTGCCAGCAGCTTGGTGGGGGGCACTGGAAACACCATATATTTT
CASSLVGGTGNTIYF
>TRBV9|TRBJ1-6|NA|NA
TGTGCCAGCAGCGTTACTCCCCATGATTCACCCCTCCACTTT
CASSVTPHDSPLHF